These 32 T cell receptor beta chains were all obtained from the same sample, sequenced in a study of T cells in Graves' hyperthyroidism and ophthalmopathy. The source material, RNA transcripts, was used to amplify TCR beta CDR3 regions. The HTBI primer set drove a first-round RT-PCR of the TCR CDR3. TCRdb reprocessed the multiplex PCR reads with MiXCR, giving one entry per CDR3 protein. The sample lists 300,000 to 400,000 distinct CDR3 sequences, 15% to 20% occurring once. The source material was blood. These receptors all stem from a young man with Graves' ophthalmopathy.

A few counts support this clonotype. This sequence joins TRBV15 and TRBJ1-5, with D possibly being TRBD1 (6 bases). The germline CDR1 and CDR2 sequences are LNHNV and YYDKDF (reference sequence). The CDR3 is 16 residues long. Between the trimmed V and J ends, which lost 0 bases and 6 bases, there was a span of 15 bases. CDR3 in DNA: TGTGCCACCAGCAGAGATTCTGGCAGGGGAGTTCAGCCCCAGCATTTT. Translated: CATSRDSGRGVQPQHF.

This clonotype was seen repeatedly, ten times or more. V usage is TRBV7-9 and J usage is TRBJ2-1, with 9 bases lining up with TRBD1. This CDR3 is 15 amino acids long. V gave up 5 bases and J gave up 6 bases; unmatched junction bases: 8. The germline CDR1 and CDR2 sequences are SEHNR and FQNEAQ (reference sequence). The CDR3 region has the DNA TGTGCCAGCAGCGCTACCGGGACAGGGATCAATGAGCAGTTCTTC. Amino acid sequence: CASSATGTGINEQFF.

This clonotype was picked up many times. The chain has TRBV2 and TRBJ1-2; 11 positions agree with TRBD1. The CDR3 spans 14 residues. CDR1 and CDR2 from the germline V gene are SNHLY and FYNNEI. Trimming removed 4 bases from V and 11 bases from J; junction bases left unmatched: 9. CDR3 residues: CASSGDRGIFGYTF. CDR3 coding DNA: TGTGCCAGCAGTGGGGACAGGGGGATCTTCGGGTACACCTTC.

With regard to this clonotype: Being one base from a much bigger clone, this may be a read error. The chain has TRBV6-5 and TRBJ1-1; 8 nucleotides align to TRBD1. CDR1 is MNHEY, CDR2 SVGAGI, per germline. This CDR3 has 13 amino acids. The CDR3 nucleotides read TGTGCCAGCAGTACCGACAGGGGCACTGAAGCTTCCTTT. Translating gives CASSTDRGTEASF.

The J gene is TRBJ1-1, the V gene TRBV28; no clear D. V gave up 3 bases and J gave up 6 bases, with 5 bases separating them. The CDR3 contains 11 residues. CDR1 is MDHEN and CDR2 is SYDVKM in the germline V gene. This chain's CDR3 is CASSFGAEAFF. CDR3 nucleotide sequence: TGTGCCAGCAGTTTCGGAGCTGAAGCTTTCTTT.

The V gene is TRBV3-1, the J gene TRBJ2-4; possibly TRBD2 for D (5 bases). The CDR3 contains 17 residues. V lost 0 bases and J lost 1, with 13 bases in between. Germline CDR1 reads LGHDT; CDR2 reads YNNKEL (reference sequence). In DNA form, the CDR3 reads TGTGCCAGCAGCCAAGAAAGAGCGGCCAGGGCCAAAAACATTCAGTACTTC. The encoded protein is CASSQERAARAKNIQYF.

This clonotype has at least ten counts. The chain is built from TRBV10-3 and TRBJ1-2, with 11 bases matching TRBD1. The germline V gene has CDR1 ENHRY and CDR2 SYGVKD. The CDR3 covers 14 residues. V trimming: 6 bases; J trimming: 4 bases; junction bases outside the gene matches: 4. Here the CDR3 DNA reads TGTGCCATCAGCGGGACAGGGGGGGGCTATGGCTACACCTTC. It encodes CAISGTGGGYGYTF.

Here the CDR3 reads CASSSLTGGGGYTF. As DNA, the CDR3 is TGTGCCAGCAGCTCGTTAACAGGGGGTGGTGGCTACACCTTC. The chain has TRBV7-3 and TRBJ1-2, with 8 positions matching TRBD1. With V trimmed by 4 bases and J by 7 bases, 8 bases remained unmatched. The CDR3 contains 14 residues. Germline CDR1 and CDR2: SGHTA and FQGTGA.

The chain is built from TRBV5-5 and TRBJ1-4; perhaps TRBD1 as D (6 bases). The CDR3 loop spans 13 amino acids. Trimming cost V 4 bases and J 12 bases, with 16 bases left between them. The germline V gene has CDR1 SGHKS and CDR2 YYEKEE (reference sequence). The CDR3 loop is CASSGNNRVELFF. CDR3 sequence (DNA): TGTGCCAGCAGCGGAAACAACAGGGTAGAACTGTTTTTT.

This clonotype was counted only a few times. V is TRBV6-1 and J is TRBJ1-1, with D uncertain. This CDR3 has 13 amino acids. Germline CDR1 and CDR2: MNHNS and SASEGT. Trimming stripped 7 bases from V and 1 base from J, with 10 bases between. CDR3 in DNA: TGTGCCAGCACCCACGACGGGAACACTGAAGCTTTCTTT. Protein: CASTHDGNTEAFF.

This clonotype occurred a few times. CDR3 coding DNA: TGTGCCAGCAGTGAAGCGGGCAGGGGAGCGGGGGAGCTGTTTTTT. This gives the protein CASSEAGRGAGELFF. This sequence joins TRBV2 and TRBJ2-2; D is possibly TRBD1 (6 bases). Germline CDR1 reads SNHLY; CDR2 reads FYNNEI. This CDR3 is 15 amino acids long. Trimming pared 0 bases from V and 8 bases from J, leaving 13 bases between.

The V and J genes are TRBV10-3 and TRBJ2-5, with D perhaps matching TRBD2 (5 bases). This CDR3 spans 12 amino acids. The germline V gene encodes CDR1 ENHRY and CDR2 SYGVKD. The V and J ends lost 2 bases and 5 bases respectively, with 6 bases between them. DNA of the CDR3: TGTGCCATCAGTGAGGGCGGGGAGACCCAGTACTTC. Translation gives CAISEGGETQYF.

Turning to this clonotype: It may be a read error: a sequence one base away is much more abundant. The J gene is TRBJ1-2, the V gene TRBV12-3 or TRBV12-4; D uncertain. The CDR3 runs to 13 residues. Between the trimmed V and J ends, which lost 0 bases and 7 bases, there was a span of 9 bases. CDR3 amino acids: CASSLAIRFGYTF. The CDR3 DNA reads TGTGCCAGCAGTTTAGCGATAAGGTTTGGCTACACCTTC.

The chain has TRBV2 and TRBJ1-1; 8 bases map to TRBD1. Germline CDR1 SNHLY, CDR2 FYNNEI. This CDR3 region has 15 residues. Trimming cost V 6 bases and J 3 bases; bases outside gene matches: 9. CDR3 nucleotide sequence: TGTGCCAGCAGCGCGACCTTACAGGGGGACACTGAAGCTTTCTTT. It encodes CASSATLQGDTEAFF. Drawing the rest from reference TRBV2 and TRBJ1-1, the complete variable domain is EPEVTQTPSHQVTQMGQEVILRCVPISNHLYFYWYRQILGQKVEFLVSFYNNEISEKSEIFDDQFSVERPDGSNFTLKIRSTKLEDSAMYFCASSATLQGDTEAFFGQGTRLTVV.

There are a few counts of this clonotype. The chain has TRBV5-4 and TRBJ2-1; TRBD1 agrees at 8 bases. CDR1 and CDR2 (germline): SGHNT, YYREEE (reference sequence). The CDR3 runs 14 residues. V shed 7 bases, J shed 8 bases, and the junction held 11 bases outside the gene matches. The chain's CDR3 is CASERQGSGDEQFF. The CDR3 DNA reads TGTGCCAGCGAAAGACAGGGGTCCGGCGATGAGCAGTTCTTC.

This clonotype has a handful of counts. The chain carries TRBV6-1 and TRBJ2-7; 9 bases fit TRBD2. The CDR3 runs 14 residues. CDR1 and CDR2 from the germline V gene are MNHNS and SASEGT. Trimming at V came to 4 bases and at J to 2 bases, leaving 3 bases not matched to a gene. The CDR3 sequence: CASSGTSATYEQYF. Here the CDR3 DNA reads TGTGCCAGCAGTGGGACTAGCGCCACCTACGAGCAGTACTTC.

The V call is TRBV4-1, the J call TRBJ1-5; 8 nucleotides agree with TRBD1. The CDR3 consists of 14 residues. Germline CDR1 reads MGHRA; CDR2 reads YSYEKL. Trimming at V came to 0 bases and at J to 10 bases, leaving 5 bases not matched to a gene. The CDR3 DNA is TGCGCCAGCAGCCAAGAAGCTACAGGGGGTCCCCAGCATTTT. Its translation is CASSQEATGGPQHF.

Ten or more counts support this clonotype. This chain connects TRBV27 to TRBJ1-2; no clear D gene. Germline CDR1 MNHEY, CDR2 SMNVEV (reference sequence). The CDR3 covers 15 residues. Trimming took 0 bases from V and 7 from J, leaving 15 bases between them. In DNA, the CDR3 is TGTGCCAGCAGTTTATCTTTGGGTCTGCCGCTTGGCTACACCTTC. Its protein is CASSLSLGLPLGYTF.

The CDR3 loop is CASRGTGGANTEAFF. The DNA of the CDR3 is TGTGCCAGTAGGGGAACAGGGGGGGCGAACACTGAAGCTTTCTTT. The chain is built from TRBV19 and TRBJ1-1; 8 positions agree with TRBD1. Germline V CDR1 and CDR2: LNHDA, SQIVND (reference sequence). J was trimmed by 1 base and V by 6 bases; bases with no gene match: 7. The CDR3 extends over 15 amino acids. The full variable domain, in which reference TRBV19 and TRBJ1-1 provide the parts outside the CDR3, is DGGITQSPKYLFRKEGQNVTLSCEQNLNHDAMYWYRQDPGQGLRLIYYSQIVNDFQKGDIAEGYSVSREKKESFPLTVTSAQKNPTAFYLCASRGTGGANTEAFFGQGTRLTVV.

This clonotype showed up many times. V usage is TRBV6-1 and J usage is TRBJ1-1; D call uncertain. Germline loops: CDR1 MNHNS, CDR2 SASEGT. Trimming left V 7 bases short and J 1 base short, with 13 bases between. The CDR3 has 14 amino acids. The CDR3: CASTDWTENTEAFF. CDR3 bases: TGTGCCAGCACCGACTGGACGGAGAACACTGAAGCTTTCTTT.

The count of this clonotype is one. The chain combines TRBV5-1 with TRBJ1-1, with 11 bases identical to TRBD1. Germline-derived CDR1 and CDR2 are SGHRS and YFSETQ. This CDR3 comprises 14 residues. Trimming removed 3 bases from V and 5 bases from J; junction bases left unmatched: 3. In nucleotides, the CDR3 is TGCGCCAGCAGCTGGGGGACAGGGGGAACTGAAGCTTTCTTT. It specifies CASSWGTGGTEAFF.

This chain uses TRBV18 with TRBJ2-1; 12 nucleotides line up with TRBD1. CDR1 KGHSH and CDR2 LQKENI come from the germline V gene. The V segment lost 3 bases and the J segment 5 bases; nucleotides outside the gene matches: 5. The CDR3 loop spans 16 amino acids. The DNA for the CDR3 is TGTGCCAGCTCACCCGGGACAGGGGGCGCGAACAATGAGCAGTTCTTC. It encodes CASSPGTGGANNEQFF. Variable domain in full (rest from reference TRBV18 and TRBJ2-1): NAGVMQNPRHLVRRRGQEARLRCSPMKGHSHVYWYRQLPEEGLKFMVYLQKENIIDESGMPKERFSAEFPKEGPSILRIQQVVRGDSAAYFCASSPGTGGANNEQFFGPGTRLTVL.

This clonotype was recorded a few times. This sequence joins TRBV20-1 and TRBJ1-2; D is possibly TRBD1 (5 bases). Germline V gene lookup returns CDR1 DFQATT and CDR2 SNEGSKA (reference sequence). The CDR3 covers 14 residues. Trimming shortened V by 5 bases and J by 4 bases, and 17 bases separated the two germline ends. The CDR3 spells CSAGNGRAIYGYTF. In DNA, the CDR3 is TGCAGTGCTGGAAACGGCAGGGCGATCTATGGCTACACCTTC.

This clonotype was seen more than once but under ten times. This rearrangement joins TRBV29-1 to TRBJ1-3; D call uncertain. Germline V gives CDR1 SQVTM, CDR2 ANQGSEA. V was shortened by 4 bases and J by 11 bases, with 18 bases between the two germline ends. The length of the CDR3 is 13 residues. The DNA of the CDR3 is TGCAGCGTTGTTATCGACGGGTGGAGGGCCATATATTTT. It yields the protein CSVVIDGWRAIYF.

This clonotype has at least ten counts. This sequence joins TRBV12-3 or TRBV12-4 and TRBJ1-4; no clear D gene. Between the trimmed V and J ends, which lost 3 bases and 4 bases, there was a span of 6 bases. The CDR3 runs to 13 residues. CDR3 sequence: CASSFKGNEKLFF. For the CDR3, the DNA is TGTGCCAGCAGTTTTAAGGGTAATGAAAAACTGTTTTTT.

The sample holds a few counts of this clonotype. V is TRBV6-4 and J is TRBJ1-5; the D is unclear. Trimming cost V 3 bases and J 6 bases, with 12 bases left between them. The CDR3 is 14 amino acids. CDR1 MRHNA and CDR2 SNTAGT come from the germline V gene. CDR3: CASSESGLSQPQHF. Here the CDR3 DNA reads TGTGCCAGCAGTGAATCCGGTCTCAGTCAGCCCCAGCATTTT.

In this sample, this clonotype turned up a few times. The CDR3 loop reads CSVDNTLTDLNTEAFF. In DNA, the CDR3 is TGCAGCGTCGACAATACTTTGACAGACTTGAACACTGAAGCTTTCTTT. This chain links TRBV29-1 with TRBJ1-1; tentative D call: TRBD1 (5 bases). Germline V gene data show CDR1 as SQVTM and CDR2 as ANQGSEA. Trimming cost V 6 bases and J 0 bases, with 20 bases left between them. This CDR3 is 16 amino acids long.

This clonotype was seen only a few times. The chain carries TRBV9 and TRBJ1-2; no definite D call. Germline V CDR1 and CDR2: SGDLS, YYNGEE. The CDR3 loop spans 14 amino acids. V was shortened by 2 bases and J by 6 bases, with 14 bases between the two germline ends. The CDR3 sequence is CASSVQRNGNGYTF. As DNA, the CDR3 is TGTGCCAGCAGCGTCCAGCGGAACGGGAATGGCTACACCTTC.

This clonotype was observed many times. This rearrangement joins TRBV10-2 to TRBJ2-7, with D hard to call. Germline CDR1 and CDR2: WSHSY and SAAADI. The V gene lost 6 bases and the J gene lost 0 bases, with 12 bases spanning the gap. This CDR3 contains 14 residues. CDR3 nucleotide sequence: TGCGCCAGCAGGCGAACTCAGGACTCCTACGAGCAGTACTTC. This sequence encodes CASRRTQDSYEQYF.

This clonotype was found a few times. The rearrangement uses TRBV29-1 and TRBJ1-1; D is uncertain. CDR1 is SQVTM, CDR2 ANQGSEA, per germline. The CDR3 runs to 16 residues. Between the trimmed V and J ends, which lost 7 bases and 0 bases, there was a span of 21 bases. The CDR3 sequence is CSAGRGTERLNTEAFF. The CDR3 DNA reads as TGCAGCGCTGGCCGAGGCACGGAGAGACTGAACACTGAAGCTTTCTTT.

This clonotype was seen many times. This chain connects TRBV7-3 to TRBJ2-1, with 11 bases lining up with TRBD2. Trimming took 0 bases from V and 10 from J; bases not matched to a gene: 5. CDR1 SGHTA and CDR2 FQGTGA come from the germline V gene. The CDR3 is 15 amino acids. CDR3 DNA: TGTGCCAGCAGCTTAACTAGCGGGGGGGCCGGGGAGCAGTTCTTC. Translating gives CASSLTSGGAGEQFF.

This clonotype was observed at least ten times. The rearrangement links TRBV18 to TRBJ2-1; no clear D. This CDR3 comprises 13 residues. Trimming took 6 bases from V and 0 from J, leaving 6 bases between them. Per the germline V gene, CDR1 is KGHSH and CDR2 is LQKENI. CDR3 region: CASSRPSYNEQFF. CDR3 coding DNA: TGTGCCAGCTCCCGGCCCTCCTACAATGAGCAGTTCTTC.